One sample yielded the 21 T cell receptor beta chains listed below, sequenced in a study of blood T cell repertoires in COVID-19. Libraries were prepared by immunoSEQ multiplex PCR; TCRdb keeps only in-frame clonotypes and omits some of them. The sample has approximately 120,000 clones, approximately 88% seen once. Sequencing input: peripheral blood. These receptors were obtained from a middle-aged man with acute or convalescent COVID-19.

This chain uses TRBV4-3 with TRBJ2-7; D not certain. Trimming cost V 0 bases and J 1 base, with 10 bases left between them. Germline V gene sequence: CDR1 LGHNA, CDR2 YSLEER. This CDR3 contains 15 residues. The CDR3 DNA sequence: TGCGCCAGCAGCCAAGAAATCTGGCAGTCCTACGAGCAGTACTTC. Protein sequence: CASSQEIWQSYEQYF.

V gene TRBV6-6 combines with J gene TRBJ2-5, with 11 positions matching TRBD2. V dropped 6 bases and J dropped 4; count of bases not matched to a gene: 19. CDR1 MNHNY and CDR2 SVGAGI come from the germline V gene (reference sequence). This CDR3 comprises 19 residues. Here the CDR3 DNA reads TGTGCCAGCAGCTTCCCACTAGCGGGAGTGGATAGAAGAGGAGAGACCCAGTACTTC. It translates to CASSFPLAGVDRRGETQYF.

The rearrangement uses TRBV6-5 and TRBJ1-2, with 10 bases that match TRBD1. The CDR3 contains 14 residues. Unmatched junction bases numbered 3, after V lost 0 bases and J lost 8 bases. CDR1 MNHEY and CDR2 SVGAGI come from the germline V gene. Here the CDR3 reads CASSYSRDRGGYTF. As DNA, the CDR3 is TGTGCCAGCAGTTACTCGAGGGACAGGGGCGGCTACACCTTC.

The chain employs TRBV5-5 and TRBJ1-6; a possible D gene is TRBD1 (6 bases). The CDR3 is 15 residues long. The V gene lost 3 bases and the J gene lost 5 bases, with 12 bases spanning the gap. From germline, CDR1 is SGHKS and CDR2 YYEKEE (reference sequence). The CDR3, as DNA: TGTGCCAGCAGCTCCAGGGGACACGATAATTCACCCCTCCACTTT. Translating it yields CASSSRGHDNSPLHF.

The rearrangement links TRBV5-6 to TRBJ1-1; 7 bases align to TRBD1. CDR1 and CDR2 from the germline V gene are SGHDT and YYEEEE. The CDR3 length is 16 residues. With 4 bases clipped from V and 0 bases from J, the junction kept 9 bases outside the gene matches. The CDR3 DNA follows: TGTGCCAGCAGCCAACTACAGGGGTTAATGAACACTGAAGCTTTCTTT. Protein product: CASSQLQGLMNTEAFF.

The gene calls are TRBV4-1 and TRBJ2-7; possibly TRBD2 for D (5 bases). The germline CDR1 and CDR2 sequences are MGHRA and YSYEKL. CDR3 size: 15 residues. The ends were cut back, 8 bases at V and 0 bases at J, with 17 bases in the middle. CDR3 nucleotides: TGCGCCAGCGGCACAAGCGGCCTGGCCTCCTACGAGCAGTACTTC. It specifies CASGTSGLASYEQYF.

The chain has TRBV12-5 and TRBJ2-3, with 9 bases lining up with TRBD2. This CDR3 is built from 16 residues. V shed 1 base and J 2 bases; nucleotides not matched to a gene: 4. Germline V CDR1 and CDR2: LGHNT, FRNRAP. The CDR3 coding sequence is TGTGCTAGTGGTTTGGCAGCTAGCGGGATCACAGATACGCAGTATTTT. It codes for CASGLAASGITDTQYF. Supplemented by reference TRBV12-5 and TRBJ2-3, the full variable domain reads DARVTQTPRHKVTEMGQEVTMRCQPILGHNTVFWYRQTMMQGLELLAYFRNRAPLDDSGMPKDRFSAEMPDATLATLKIQPSEPRDSAVYFCASGLAASGITDTQYFGPGTRLTVL.

V and J are TRBV5-1 and TRBJ1-4, with 8 bases lining up with TRBD1. J gave up 3 bases and V 0 bases, and 4 bases lay outside the gene matches. CDR1 is SGHRS, CDR2 YFSETQ, per germline. The CDR3 spans 16 residues. The CDR3 sequence: CASSLDQGAPNEKLFF. In DNA form, the CDR3 reads TGCGCCAGCAGCTTGGACCAGGGGGCCCCTAATGAAAAACTGTTTTTT.

The rearrangement uses TRBV18 and TRBJ1-2; D remains unclear. Trimming took 3 bases from V and 0 from J, leaving 11 bases between them. This CDR3 is built from 15 residues. The V gene's germline CDR1 is KGHSH and CDR2 LQKENI. The CDR3 sequence: CASSPIQDTNYGYTF. The CDR3 DNA reads TGTGCCAGCTCACCGATCCAAGACACTAACTATGGCTACACCTTC.

The chain joins TRBV5-6 to TRBJ1-2, with no clear D. V lost 2 bases and J 5 bases, leaving 16 bases between the germline ends. The CDR3 runs to 15 residues. The germline V gene has CDR1 SGHDT and CDR2 YYEEEE. This CDR3 reads CASSLNSPNRYGYTF. CDR3 sequence (DNA): TGTGCCAGCAGCTTAAACAGCCCTAACCGTTATGGCTACACCTTC.

The chain joins TRBV7-9 to TRBJ2-1, with 13 nucleotides matching TRBD2. This CDR3 is built from 17 residues. CDR1 SEHNR and CDR2 FQNEAQ come from the germline V gene (reference sequence). V lost 5 bases to trimming and J lost 7 bases; unmatched junction nucleotides: 11. The DNA of the CDR3 is TGTGCCAGCAGCCGACCCCTACTAGCGGGAGGGAGAAATGAGCAGTTCTTC. This sequence encodes CASSRPLLAGGRNEQFF.

The J gene is TRBJ2-2, the V gene TRBV18; 12 bases are a match to TRBD1. Germline lookup yields CDR1 KGHSH and CDR2 LQKENI. The CDR3 extends over 18 amino acids. With 0 bases clipped from V and 4 bases from J, the junction kept 6 bases outside the gene matches. DNA for the CDR3: TGTGCCAGCTCACCACCGGGACAGGGGGCGTTTTTCACCGGGGAGCTGTTTTTT. Translated: CASSPPGQGAFFTGELFF.

CDR3 loop: CASSKGTSGSIYNEQFF. The CDR3 DNA reads as TGTGCCAGTAGTAAGGGGACTAGCGGGAGTATCTACAATGAGCAGTTCTTC. V is TRBV19 and J is TRBJ2-1; 14 bases map to TRBD2. V lost 4 bases to trimming and J lost 3 bases; unmatched junction nucleotides: 5. Per germline, CDR1 LNHDA and CDR2 SQIVND (reference sequence). The CDR3 is 17 residues long.

This clone appeared many times. The chain carries TRBV6-2 or TRBV6-3 and TRBJ2-5, with 12 nucleotides matching TRBD1. In germline, CDR1 is MNHEY, CDR2 SVGEGT. CDR3 length: 14 residues. The V and J ends lost 5 bases and 10 bases, in that order; junction bases with no gene match: 8. This CDR3 is CASSRGQGAKDQYF. For the CDR3, the DNA is TGTGCCAGCAGTAGGGGACAGGGGGCCAAGGACCAGTACTTC.

This clone was recorded only once. J is TRBJ1-4 and V is TRBV2; TRBD1 aligns across 9 bases. V dropped 7 bases and J dropped 8; count of bases not matched to a gene: 8. The germline V gene has CDR1 SNHLY and CDR2 FYNNEI. The CDR3 spans 14 residues. The CDR3 spells CASTRDRAGEKLFF. CDR3 nucleotides: TGTGCCAGCACCAGGGACAGGGCGGGCGAAAAACTGTTTTTT.

V is TRBV11-2 and J is TRBJ1-2; unclear D gene. Germline lookup yields CDR1 SGHAT and CDR2 FQNNGV. The CDR3 is 14 amino acids. Trimming pared 6 bases from V and 4 bases from J, leaving 15 bases between. The DNA for the CDR3 is TGTGCCAGCAGGTCCGCGCGAGAAAGCTATGGCTACACCTTC. This sequence encodes CASRSARESYGYTF. Combining the CDR3 with reference TRBV11-2 and TRBJ1-2 gives the whole variable domain EAGVAQSPRYKIIEKRQSVAFWCNPISGHATLYWYQQILGQGPKLLIQFQNNGVVDDSQLPKDRFSAERLKGVDSTLKIQPAKLEDSAVYLCASRSARESYGYTFGSGTRLTVV.

V gene TRBV9 combines with J gene TRBJ2-7; 10 positions agree with TRBD2. CDR1 is SGDLS and CDR2 is YYNGEE in the germline V gene. The CDR3 runs 15 residues. After removal of 3 bases from V and 5 bases from J, the junction contained 8 bases not matched to a gene. The chain's CDR3 is CASSALGLAGDEQYF. CDR3 nucleotide sequence: TGTGCCAGCAGCGCCCTTGGCCTAGCGGGAGACGAGCAGTACTTC.

This sequence joins TRBV24-1 and TRBJ2-7; TRBD2 matches 10 bases. CDR3 size: 17 residues. Trimming cost V 7 bases and J 2 bases; bases outside gene matches: 13. Germline V lookup: CDR1 KGHDR, CDR2 SFDVKD. CDR3 coding DNA: TGTGCCACCAGCCCCAGCGGGAGGGCGGACACTCCCTACGAGCAGTACTTC. This encodes CATSPSGRADTPYEQYF.

This chain joins TRBV19 and TRBJ2-7; 9 bases line up with TRBD2. The CDR3 has 15 residues. Germline CDR1 and CDR2: LNHDA and SQIVND (reference sequence). J was trimmed by 0 bases and V by 6 bases; bases with no gene match: 6. CDR3 residues: CASSLSGGSSYEQYF. CDR3 in DNA: TGTGCCAGTAGCCTTAGCGGGGGCAGCTCCTACGAGCAGTACTTC.

The chain links TRBV24-1 to TRBJ2-7; TRBD1 aligns across 8 bases. V was clipped by 2 bases and J by 4 bases; unmatched bases: 9. The CDR3 is 16 residues long. The germline V gene has CDR1 KGHDR and CDR2 SFDVKD. The CDR3 is CATSDSQDRELYEQYF. In DNA form, the CDR3 reads TGTGCCACCAGTGATTCGCAGGACAGGGAATTGTACGAGCAGTACTTC.

This clone was seen just once. This rearrangement joins TRBV7-2 to TRBJ1-4; 9 nucleotides match TRBD1. V dropped 1 base and J dropped 4; count of bases not matched to a gene: 1. Germline V gene sequence: CDR1 SGHTA, CDR2 FQGNSA. CDR3 length equals 15 residues. Written as DNA, the CDR3 is TGTGCCAGCAGCTTAGGGGACAGGGATAATGAAAAACTGTTTTTT. Translation: CASSLGDRDNEKLFF.